These 17 T cell receptor beta chains share one sample of origin, sequenced in a study of T cell responses to AZD1222 COVID-19 vaccine. TCRdb's copy holds only in-frame clones and misses some; the assay was immunoSEQ multiplex PCR. The table lists around 130,000 clones, 80% to 90% of them singletons. Sequenced here: peripheral blood, sampled on day 0 of AZD1222 vaccination. These receptors originate from an adult in good health.

V gene TRBV5-4 combines with J gene TRBJ2-7; tentatively, D is TRBD1 (6 bases). Germline V gene data show CDR1 as SGHNT and CDR2 as YYREEE (reference sequence). V was cut by 0 bases and J by 1 base, with 8 bases left in between. The CDR3 sequence is 14 residues long. The CDR3 nucleotides read TGTGCCAGCAGCTTGGAGACAGGATCCTACGAGCAGTACTTC. Translating gives CASSLETGSYEQYF.

The chain combines TRBV9 with TRBJ2-1, with 9 bases identical to TRBD2. V was clipped by 3 bases and J by 10 bases; unmatched bases: 8. CDR1 is SGDLS and CDR2 is YYNGEE in the germline V gene. There are 14 residues in the CDR3. CDR3 sequence: CASSATSGEREQFF. As DNA, the CDR3 is TGTGCCAGCAGCGCGACTAGCGGAGAGAGGGAGCAGTTCTTC.

J is TRBJ1-2 and V is TRBV18; 7 bases are a match to TRBD1. The CDR3 consists of 14 residues. The germline CDR1 and CDR2 sequences are KGHSH and LQKENI. V trimming: 3 bases; J trimming: 7 bases; junction bases outside the gene matches: 8. The CDR3 DNA follows: TGTGCCAGCTCACCGGGACAGCCGAAGGGTGGCTACACCTTC. It codes for CASSPGQPKGGYTF.

The rearrangement links TRBV9 to TRBJ1-2; a weak D match, TRBD1 (6 bases). The V gene lost 3 bases and the J gene lost 7 bases, with 13 bases spanning the gap. Per the germline V gene, CDR1 is SGDLS and CDR2 is YYNGEE. The CDR3 is made up of 13 amino acids. CDR3 DNA: TGTGCCAGCAGCGATCATGCCAGGGGTGGCTACACCTTC. It translates to CASSDHARGGYTF.

The gene calls are TRBV7-7 and TRBJ2-2; possibly TRBD1 for D (6 bases). The V end was cut by 3 bases, the J end by 2 bases, with 10 bases between. Germline CDR1 and CDR2: SSHAT and FNYEAQ (reference sequence). The CDR3 extends over 15 amino acids. In DNA, the CDR3 is TGTGCCAGCAGCTTTGCAGGGGCCAACACCGGGGAGCTGTTTTTT. This gives the protein CASSFAGANTGELFF.

This clone was picked up one time. This sequence joins TRBV19 and TRBJ2-7, with 8 bases aligning to TRBD1. Germline V CDR1 and CDR2: LNHDA, SQIVND (reference sequence). The CDR3 loop spans 13 amino acids. V dropped 7 bases and J dropped 2; count of bases not matched to a gene: 4. The CDR3, as DNA: TGTGCCAGTAAAGCGACAGGGGCCTACGAGCAGTACTTC. Protein product: CASKATGAYEQYF.

The V gene is TRBV27, the J gene TRBJ1-6; weak D call: TRBD1 (6 bases). The germline gives CDR1 MNHEY, CDR2 SMNVEV (reference sequence). V gave up 4 bases and J gave up 10 bases, with 17 bases separating them. The CDR3 is 15 residues long. DNA of the CDR3: TGTGCCAGCAGTTCCCGGCGGGGGGCGCGATCACCCCTCCACTTT. It codes for CASSSRRGARSPLHF.

This chain connects TRBV2 to TRBJ1-6; 7 positions agree with TRBD1. The CDR3 runs 13 residues. J gave up 7 bases and V 4 bases, and 1 base lay outside the gene matches. Germline assignment: CDR1 SNHLY and CDR2 FYNNEI. CDR3 amino acids: CASSATGNSPLHF. The CDR3 DNA reads as TGTGCCAGCAGTGCGACAGGGAATTCACCCCTCCACTTT.

The rearrangement uses TRBV6-5 and TRBJ2-7, with D possibly TRBD1 on 5 matching bases. The CDR3 totals 14 residues. V was clipped by 0 bases and J by 3 bases, with 9 bases between them. CDR1 MNHEY and CDR2 SVGAGI come from the germline V gene. The CDR3 region is CASSYSDKDYEQYF. The CDR3 bases are TGTGCCAGCAGTTACTCGGACAAGGACTACGAGCAGTACTTC.

The genes are TRBV5-4 and TRBJ2-1; 8 bases match TRBD2. The V gene's germline CDR1 is SGHNT and CDR2 YYREEE (reference sequence). The CDR3 totals 15 residues. J lost 5 bases, V lost 1 base, and 5 bases had no gene match. As DNA, the CDR3 is TGTGCCAGCAGCTTGTCACAGCGGGGGAACAATGAGCAGTTCTTC. Its translation is CASSLSQRGNNEQFF.

The chain combines TRBV11-2 with TRBJ1-3, with D tentatively TRBD1 (6 bases). Germline CDR1 SGHAT, CDR2 FQNNGV. Trimming stripped 2 bases from V and 7 bases from J, with 21 bases between. This CDR3 is built from 17 residues. CDR3 DNA: TGTGCCAGCAGCTTAAGACGCGGGACACCTAGGGAGAACACCATATATTTT. This encodes CASSLRRGTPRENTIYF.

The chain carries TRBV7-8 and TRBJ2-7; no definite D call. CDR1 is SGHVS, CDR2 FQNEAQ, per germline. Trimming took 5 bases from V and 2 from J, leaving 16 bases between them. There are 15 residues in the CDR3. Here the CDR3 DNA reads TGTGCCAGCAGCACCCCTGACCTCCTTACCTACGAGCAGTACTTC. It is translated as CASSTPDLLTYEQYF.

The chain joins TRBV27 to TRBJ2-2; 12 nucleotides line up with TRBD2. V trimming: 6 bases; J trimming: 0 bases; junction bases outside the gene matches: 2. Germline-derived CDR1 and CDR2 are MNHEY and SMNVEV (reference sequence). The CDR3 covers 16 residues. The CDR3 reads CASRRLAGANTGELFF. The CDR3 DNA is TGTGCCAGCAGGCGACTAGCGGGGGCGAACACCGGGGAGCTGTTTTTT.

The V gene is TRBV5-4, the J gene TRBJ2-2; TRBD2 matches at 11 bases. The trim removed 4 bases at V and 1 base at J, leaving 3 bases unmatched. The CDR3 consists of 16 residues. Germline values: CDR1 SGHNT, CDR2 YYREEE (reference sequence). The CDR3 sequence is CASSVGTSGNTGELFF. In DNA form, the CDR3 reads TGTGCCAGCAGCGTGGGGACTAGCGGGAACACCGGGGAGCTGTTTTTT.

This clone was seen a single time. This chain uses TRBV6-2 or TRBV6-3 with TRBJ1-2; tentative D call: TRBD1 (5 bases). Looked up from germline, CDR1 is MNHEY and CDR2 is SVGEGT. V lost 3 bases and J 5 bases, leaving 10 bases between the germline ends. The CDR3 length is 13 residues. The CDR3 sequence is CASSYKTDYGYTF. CDR3 DNA sequence: TGTGCCAGCAGTTATAAGACAGATTATGGCTACACCTTC.

This clone appeared a single time. The chain employs TRBV21-1 and TRBJ1-6; the table's TRBD1 call for D was not verified on the DNA. TRBV21-1 is labeled a pseudogene. CDR3 length: 19 residues. This CDR3 reads CASSKGGGQANEAGSPLHF. The DNA of the CDR3 is TGTGCCAGCAGCAAAGGGGGGGGACAGGCGAACGAAGCGGGGTCACCCCTCCACTTT.

The CDR3 DNA reads TGTGCCAGCAGTTTCCTCCAAGACAGAGGGAATCAGCCCCAGCATTTT. It encodes CASSFLQDRGNQPQHF. The rearrangement links TRBV6-5 to TRBJ1-5; possibly TRBD1 for D (5 bases). Germline CDR1 and CDR2: MNHEY and SVGAGI. The V end lost 4 bases, the J end lost 4 bases, and 17 bases lay between the germline ends. The CDR3 is 16 amino acids.